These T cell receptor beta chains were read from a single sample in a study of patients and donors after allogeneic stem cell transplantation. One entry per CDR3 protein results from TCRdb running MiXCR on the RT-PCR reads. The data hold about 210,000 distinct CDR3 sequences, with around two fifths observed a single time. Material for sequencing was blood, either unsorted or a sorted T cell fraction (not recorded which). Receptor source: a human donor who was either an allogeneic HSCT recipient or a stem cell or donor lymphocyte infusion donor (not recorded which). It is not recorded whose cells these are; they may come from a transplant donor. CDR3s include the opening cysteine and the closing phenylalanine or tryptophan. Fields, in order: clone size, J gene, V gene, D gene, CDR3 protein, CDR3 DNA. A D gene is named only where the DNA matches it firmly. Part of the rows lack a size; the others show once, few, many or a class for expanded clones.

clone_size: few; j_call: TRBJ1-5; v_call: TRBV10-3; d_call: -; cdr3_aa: CAIRNTVDQPQHF; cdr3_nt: TGTGCCATCAGGAACACTGTAGATCAGCCCCAGCATTTT
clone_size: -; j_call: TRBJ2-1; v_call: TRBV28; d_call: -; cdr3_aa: CASSQSGRINEQFF; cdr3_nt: TGTGCCAGCAGCCAAAGCGGACGGATCAATGAGCAGTTCTTC
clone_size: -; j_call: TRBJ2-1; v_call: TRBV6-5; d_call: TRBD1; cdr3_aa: CASSRQGYEQFF; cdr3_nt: TGTGCCAGCAGCCGACAGGGATATGAGCAGTTCTTC
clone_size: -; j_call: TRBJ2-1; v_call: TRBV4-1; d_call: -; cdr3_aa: CASSQDRGGTIQFF; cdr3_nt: TGCGCCAGCAGCCAAGATCGGGGAGGAACAATACAGTTCTTC
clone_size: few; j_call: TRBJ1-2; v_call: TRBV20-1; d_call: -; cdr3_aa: CSARIRGQGYTF; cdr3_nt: TGCAGTGCTAGAATCAGGGGACAAGGCTACACCTTC
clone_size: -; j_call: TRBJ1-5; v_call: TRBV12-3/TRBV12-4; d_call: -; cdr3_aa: CASSLGLRSLQPQHF; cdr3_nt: TGTGCCAGCAGTCTAGGTTTGAGGAGTCTACAGCCCCAGCATTTT
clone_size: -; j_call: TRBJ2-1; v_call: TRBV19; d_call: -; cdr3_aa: CASGRAVSFGEQFF; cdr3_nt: TGTGCCAGCGGGCGCGCCGTTAGTTTCGGTGAGCAGTTCTTC
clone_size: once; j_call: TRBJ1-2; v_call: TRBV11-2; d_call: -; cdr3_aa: CASSLGRADYGYTF; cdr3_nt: TGTGCCAGCAGCTTGGGAAGGGCTGACTATGGCTACACCTTC
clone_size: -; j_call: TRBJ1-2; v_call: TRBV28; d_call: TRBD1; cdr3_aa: CASATGGRNYGYTF; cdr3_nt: TGTGCCAGCGCGACAGGGGGTAGGAACTATGGCTACACCTTC
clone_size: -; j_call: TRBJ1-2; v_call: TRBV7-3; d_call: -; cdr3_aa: CASSLYPGPYGYTF; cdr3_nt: TGTGCCAGCAGCTTATACCCGGGACCGTATGGCTACACCTTC
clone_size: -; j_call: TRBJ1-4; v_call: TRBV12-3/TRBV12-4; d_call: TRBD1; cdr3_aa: CASSRGQRNEKLFF; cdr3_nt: TGTGCCAGCAGTCGGGGACAGCGTAATGAAAAACTGTTTTTT
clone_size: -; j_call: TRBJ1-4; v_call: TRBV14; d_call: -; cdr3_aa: CASSLNIWNEKLFF; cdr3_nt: TGTGCCAGCAGCCTGAACATTTGGAATGAAAAACTGTTTTTT
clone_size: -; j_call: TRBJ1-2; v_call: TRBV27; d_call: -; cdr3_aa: CASSLKGNYGYTF; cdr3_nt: TGTGCCAGCAGTTTAAAGGGGAACTATGGCTACACCTTC
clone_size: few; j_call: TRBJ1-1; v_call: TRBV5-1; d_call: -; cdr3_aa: CASSSTGWATEAFF; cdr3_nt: TGCGCCAGCAGCTCCACAGGGTGGGCCACTGAAGCTTTCTTT
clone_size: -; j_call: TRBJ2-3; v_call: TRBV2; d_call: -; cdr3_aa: CASNWGGGMGTDTQYF; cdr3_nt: TGTGCCAGCAATTGGGGGGGCGGAATGGGCACAGATACGCAGTATTTT
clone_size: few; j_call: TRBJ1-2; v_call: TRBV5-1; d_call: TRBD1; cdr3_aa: CASSGGTGTYGYTF; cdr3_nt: TGCGCCAGCAGCGGAGGGACAGGGACATATGGCTACACCTTC
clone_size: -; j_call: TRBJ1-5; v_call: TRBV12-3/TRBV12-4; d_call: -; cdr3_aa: CASTLQGANQPQHF; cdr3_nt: TGTGCCAGCACCCTTCAGGGCGCCAATCAGCCCCAGCATTTT
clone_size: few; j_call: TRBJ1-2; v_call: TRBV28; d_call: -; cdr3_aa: CATTDRLDYGYTF; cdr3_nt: TGTGCCACCACAGACAGGCTAGACTATGGCTACACCTTC
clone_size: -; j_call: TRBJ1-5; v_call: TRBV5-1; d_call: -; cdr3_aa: CASSTDRNQPQHF; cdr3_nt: TGCGCCAGCAGCACCGACAGAAATCAGCCCCAGCATTTT
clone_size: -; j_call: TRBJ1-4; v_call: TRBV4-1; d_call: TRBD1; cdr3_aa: CASSRPGTGGEKLFF; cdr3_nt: TGCGCCAGCAGCCGCCCCGGGACAGGGGGAGAAAAACTGTTTTTT
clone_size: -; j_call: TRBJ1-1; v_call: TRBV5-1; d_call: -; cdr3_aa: CASSLSRTEAFF; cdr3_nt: TGCGCCAGCAGCTTGAGTCGCACTGAAGCTTTCTTT
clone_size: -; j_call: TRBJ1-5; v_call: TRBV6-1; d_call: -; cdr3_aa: CASSEVGRGQPQHF; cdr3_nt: TGTGCCAGCAGTGAAGTTGGACGTGGTCAGCCCCAGCATTTT
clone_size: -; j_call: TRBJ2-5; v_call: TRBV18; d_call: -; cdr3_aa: CASSPGAEETQYF; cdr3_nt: TGTGCCAGCTCACCAGGGGCAGAAGAGACCCAGTACTTC
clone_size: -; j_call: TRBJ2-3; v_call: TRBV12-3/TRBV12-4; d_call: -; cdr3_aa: CASSLSSRFSDTQYF; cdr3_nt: TGTGCCAGCAGTTTATCTAGCAGATTTTCAGATACGCAGTATTTT
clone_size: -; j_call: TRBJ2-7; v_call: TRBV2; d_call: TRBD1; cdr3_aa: CASRETGVYEQYF; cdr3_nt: TGTGCCAGCAGAGAGACAGGGGTGTACGAGCAGTACTTC
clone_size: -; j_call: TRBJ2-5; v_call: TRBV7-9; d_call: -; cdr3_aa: CASSPGARETQYF; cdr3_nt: TGTGCCAGCAGCCCGGGGGCCCGGGAGACCCAGTACTTC
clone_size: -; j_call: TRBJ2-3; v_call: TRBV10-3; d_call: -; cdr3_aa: CAISVLQGSGTQYF; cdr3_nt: TGTGCCATCAGTGTCCTACAGGGTTCGGGTACGCAGTATTTT
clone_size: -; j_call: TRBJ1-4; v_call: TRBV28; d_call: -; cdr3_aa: CASSLFPGKNEKLFF; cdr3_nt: TGTGCCAGCAGTTTATTCCCAGGGAAGAATGAAAAACTGTTTTTT
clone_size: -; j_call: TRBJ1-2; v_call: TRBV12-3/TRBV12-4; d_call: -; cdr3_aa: CASSLVGFVHGYTF; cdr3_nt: TGTGCCAGCAGTTTAGTGGGGTTCGTCCATGGCTACACCTTC
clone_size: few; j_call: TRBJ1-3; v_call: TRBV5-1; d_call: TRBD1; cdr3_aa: CASSLTVTGGGNTIYF; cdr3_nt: TGCGCCAGCAGCTTGACGGTGACAGGGGGAGGAAACACCATATATTTT
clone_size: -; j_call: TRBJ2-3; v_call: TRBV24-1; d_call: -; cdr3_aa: CASDSGETDTQYF; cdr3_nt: TGTGCCTCCGATTCAGGGGAGACAGATACGCAGTATTTT
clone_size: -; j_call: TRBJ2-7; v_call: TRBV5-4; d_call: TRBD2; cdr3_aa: CASSSGLVTYEQYF; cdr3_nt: TGTGCCAGCAGCTCTGGACTAGTAACCTACGAGCAGTACTTC
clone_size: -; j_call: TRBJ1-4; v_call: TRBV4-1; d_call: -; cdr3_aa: CASSQVDKLFSYNEKLFF; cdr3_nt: TGCGCCAGCAGCCAAGTGGACAAACTCTTCAGTTATAATGAAAAACTGTTTTTT
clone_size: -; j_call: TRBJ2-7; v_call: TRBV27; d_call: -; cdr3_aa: CASSLSTTASNEQYF; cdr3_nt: TGTGCCAGCAGTTTATCTACCACAGCGAGTAACGAGCAGTACTTC
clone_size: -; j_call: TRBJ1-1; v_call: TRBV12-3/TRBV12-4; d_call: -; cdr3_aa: CASSLNRGGNTEAFF; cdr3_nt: TGTGCCAGCAGTTTAAACAGAGGGGGGAACACTGAAGCTTTCTTT
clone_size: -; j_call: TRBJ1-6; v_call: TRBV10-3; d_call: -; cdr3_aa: CAIHPGRGYNSPLHF; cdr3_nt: TGTGCCATCCATCCGGGCCGGGGCTATAATTCACCCCTCCACTTT
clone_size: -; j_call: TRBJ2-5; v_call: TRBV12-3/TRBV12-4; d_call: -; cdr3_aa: CASRSTAGTQYF; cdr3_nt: TGTGCCAGCAGATCAACCGCGGGGACCCAGTACTTC
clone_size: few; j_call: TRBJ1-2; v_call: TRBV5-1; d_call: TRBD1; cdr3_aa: CASSLATGGSRGYTF; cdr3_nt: TGCGCCAGCAGCTTGGCGACAGGGGGATCTCGAGGCTACACCTTC
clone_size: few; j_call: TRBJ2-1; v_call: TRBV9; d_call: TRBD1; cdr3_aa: CASSVEGQSSYNEQFF; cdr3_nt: TGTGCCAGCAGCGTAGAGGGACAGAGCTCCTACAATGAGCAGTTCTTC
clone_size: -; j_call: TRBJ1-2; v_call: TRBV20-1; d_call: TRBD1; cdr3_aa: CSARDRRLYGYTF; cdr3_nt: TGCAGTGCTAGGGACAGGCGGTTATATGGCTACACCTTC
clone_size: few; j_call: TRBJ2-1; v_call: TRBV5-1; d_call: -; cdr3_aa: CASSFSGTRLYNEQFF; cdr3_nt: TGCGCCAGCAGCTTCTCCGGGACTCGCCTCTACAATGAGCAGTTCTTC
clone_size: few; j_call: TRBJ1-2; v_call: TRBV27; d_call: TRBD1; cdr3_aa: CASSLGTGGVYGYTF; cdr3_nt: TGTGCCAGCAGCCTAGGGACAGGGGGCGTATATGGCTACACCTTC